This entry describes one T cell receptor (beta chain). This sample stems from a study of blood T cell repertoires in COVID-19. TCRdb keeps only in-frame clones here, not all; method: immunoSEQ multiplex PCR. The sample lists approximately 54,000 clones; more than 75% were seen once. The CDR3 extends over 15 amino acids. The V and J ends lost 5 bases and 4 bases respectively, with 17 bases between them. Germline V gene data show CDR1 as LNHDA and CDR2 as SQIVND (reference sequence). The specimen sequenced was peripheral blood. The origin of this receptor is a man aged 50 or older with acute or convalescent COVID-19. The genes are TRBV19 and TRBJ1-2; perhaps TRBD1 as D (5 bases). The DNA for the CDR3 is TGTGCCAGTAGTCCGGGGGAGGAACGGATCTATGGCTACACCTTC. As protein: CASSPGEERIYGYTF.